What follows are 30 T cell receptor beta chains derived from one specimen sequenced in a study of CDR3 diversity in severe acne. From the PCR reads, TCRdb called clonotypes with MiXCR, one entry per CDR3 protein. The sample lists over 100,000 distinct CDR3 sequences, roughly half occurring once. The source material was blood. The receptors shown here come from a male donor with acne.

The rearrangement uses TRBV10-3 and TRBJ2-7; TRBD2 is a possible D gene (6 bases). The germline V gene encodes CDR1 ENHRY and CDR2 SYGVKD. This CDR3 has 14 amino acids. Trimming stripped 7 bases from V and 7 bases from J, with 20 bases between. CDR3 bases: TGTGCCATCAAGCCGGGACTGGAAGTCGGGGAGCAGTACTTC. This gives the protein CAIKPGLEVGEQYF.

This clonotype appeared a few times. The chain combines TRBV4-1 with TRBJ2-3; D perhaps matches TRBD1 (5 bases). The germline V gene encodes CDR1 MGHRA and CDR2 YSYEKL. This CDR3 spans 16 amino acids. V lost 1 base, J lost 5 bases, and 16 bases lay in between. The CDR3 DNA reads TGCGCCAGCAGCCAAGGAAAGGGGCTATTGGGAGATACGCAGTATTTT. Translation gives CASSQGKGLLGDTQYF.

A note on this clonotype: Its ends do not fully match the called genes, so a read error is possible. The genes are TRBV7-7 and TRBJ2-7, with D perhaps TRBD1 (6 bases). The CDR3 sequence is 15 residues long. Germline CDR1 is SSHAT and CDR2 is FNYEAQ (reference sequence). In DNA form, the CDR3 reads TGTGCTAGCAGCTTAACCGGGACAAGCCAAAGCGAGCAGTACTTC. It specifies CASSLTGTSQSEQYF.

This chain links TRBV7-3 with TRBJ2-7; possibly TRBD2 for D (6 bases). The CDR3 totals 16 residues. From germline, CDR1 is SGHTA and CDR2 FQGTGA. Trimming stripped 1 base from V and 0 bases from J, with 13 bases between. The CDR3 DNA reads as TGTGCCAGCAGCTTAATTCCTGCGGGAAGCTCCTACGAGCAGTACTTC. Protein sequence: CASSLIPAGSSYEQYF.

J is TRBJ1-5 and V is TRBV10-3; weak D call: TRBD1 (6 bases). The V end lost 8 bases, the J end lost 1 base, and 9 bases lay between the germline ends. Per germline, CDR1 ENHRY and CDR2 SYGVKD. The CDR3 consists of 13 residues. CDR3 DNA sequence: TGTGCCATCGGGCAGGGGAGCAATCAGCCCCAGCATTTT. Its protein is CAIGQGSNQPQHF.

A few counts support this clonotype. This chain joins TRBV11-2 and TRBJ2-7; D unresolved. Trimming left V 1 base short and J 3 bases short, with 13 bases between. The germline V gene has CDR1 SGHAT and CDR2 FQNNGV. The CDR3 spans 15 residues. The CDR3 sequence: CASSLVEGLGYEQYF. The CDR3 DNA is TGTGCCAGCAGCTTAGTGGAAGGGTTGGGCTACGAGCAGTACTTC. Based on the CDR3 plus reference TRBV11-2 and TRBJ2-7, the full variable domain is EAGVAQSPRYKIIEKRQSVAFWCNPISGHATLYWYQQILGQGPKLLIQFQNNGVVDDSQLPKDRFSAERLKGVDSTLKIQPAKLEDSAVYLCASSLVEGLGYEQYFGPGTRLTVT.

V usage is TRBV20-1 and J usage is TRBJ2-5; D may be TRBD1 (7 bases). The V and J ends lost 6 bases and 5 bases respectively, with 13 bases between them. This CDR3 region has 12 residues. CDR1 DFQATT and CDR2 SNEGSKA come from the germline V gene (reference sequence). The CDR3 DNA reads TGCAGTGCAACGACAGGGAGGGAGACCCAGTACTTC. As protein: CSATTGRETQYF.

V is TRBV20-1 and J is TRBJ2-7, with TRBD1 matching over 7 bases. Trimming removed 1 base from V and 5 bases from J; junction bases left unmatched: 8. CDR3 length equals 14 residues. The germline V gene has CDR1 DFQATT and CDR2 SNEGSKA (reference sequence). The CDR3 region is CSARATGKRNEQYF. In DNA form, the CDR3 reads TGCAGTGCTAGAGCGACAGGGAAACGCAACGAGCAGTACTTC.

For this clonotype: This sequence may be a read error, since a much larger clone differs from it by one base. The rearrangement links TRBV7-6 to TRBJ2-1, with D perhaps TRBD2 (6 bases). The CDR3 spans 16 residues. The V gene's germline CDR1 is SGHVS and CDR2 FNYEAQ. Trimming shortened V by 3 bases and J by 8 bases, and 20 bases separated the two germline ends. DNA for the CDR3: TGTGCCAGCAGCTTCGGACTATCACCAGGGCCCGATGAGCAGTTCTTC. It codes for CASSFGLSPGPDEQFF.

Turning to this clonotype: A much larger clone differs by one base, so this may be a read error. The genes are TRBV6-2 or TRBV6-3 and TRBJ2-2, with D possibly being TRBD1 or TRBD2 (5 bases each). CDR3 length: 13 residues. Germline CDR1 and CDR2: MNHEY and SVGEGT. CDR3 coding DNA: TGTGCCAGCAGTGACGCGGACACCGGGGAGCTGTCTTTT. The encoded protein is CASSDADTGELSF.

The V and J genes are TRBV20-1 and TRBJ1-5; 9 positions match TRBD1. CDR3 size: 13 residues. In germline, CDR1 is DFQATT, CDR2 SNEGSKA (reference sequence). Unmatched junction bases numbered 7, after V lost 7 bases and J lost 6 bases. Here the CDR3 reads CSVSRTGVQPQHF. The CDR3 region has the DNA TGCAGTGTCTCTAGGACAGGGGTTCAGCCCCAGCATTTT.

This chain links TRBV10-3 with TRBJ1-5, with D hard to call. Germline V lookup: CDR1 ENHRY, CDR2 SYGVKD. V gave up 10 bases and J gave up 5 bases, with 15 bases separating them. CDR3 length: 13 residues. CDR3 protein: CASSRKMHQPQHF. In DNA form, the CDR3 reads TGTGCCAGCAGCCGGAAGATGCATCAGCCCCAGCATTTT.

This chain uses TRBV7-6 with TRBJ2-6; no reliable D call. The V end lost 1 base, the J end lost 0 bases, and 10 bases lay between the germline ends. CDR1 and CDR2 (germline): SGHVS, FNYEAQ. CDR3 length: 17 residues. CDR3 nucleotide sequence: TGTGCCAGCAGCTTAGGTCGGTCGAGCTCTGGGGCCAACGTCCTGACTTTC. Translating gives CASSLGRSSSGANVLTF.

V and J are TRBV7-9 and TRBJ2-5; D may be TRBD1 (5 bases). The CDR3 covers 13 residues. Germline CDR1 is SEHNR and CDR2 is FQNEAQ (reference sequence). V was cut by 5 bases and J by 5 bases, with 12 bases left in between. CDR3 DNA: TGTGCCAGCAGCCGATTATCAGGGGAGACCCAGTACTTC. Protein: CASSRLSGETQYF.

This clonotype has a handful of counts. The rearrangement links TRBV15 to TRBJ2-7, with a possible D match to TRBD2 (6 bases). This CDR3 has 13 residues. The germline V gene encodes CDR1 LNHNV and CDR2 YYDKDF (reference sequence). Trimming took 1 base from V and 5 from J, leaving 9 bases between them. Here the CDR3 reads CATSRAGVHEQYF. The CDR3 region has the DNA TGTGCCACCAGCAGAGCGGGAGTCCACGAGCAGTACTTC. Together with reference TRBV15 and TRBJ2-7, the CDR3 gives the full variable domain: DAMVIQNPRYQVTQFGKPVTLSCSQTLNHNVMYWYQQKSSQAPKLLFHYYDKDFNNEADTPDNFQSRRPNTSFCFLDIRSPGLGDTAMYLCATSRAGVHEQYFGPGTRLTVT.

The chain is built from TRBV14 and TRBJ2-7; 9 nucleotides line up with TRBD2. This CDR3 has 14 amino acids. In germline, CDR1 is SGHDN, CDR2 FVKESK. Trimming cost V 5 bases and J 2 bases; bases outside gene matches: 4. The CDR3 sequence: CASSKLAGTYEQYF. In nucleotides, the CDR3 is TGTGCCAGCAGCAAACTAGCGGGTACCTACGAGCAGTACTTC.

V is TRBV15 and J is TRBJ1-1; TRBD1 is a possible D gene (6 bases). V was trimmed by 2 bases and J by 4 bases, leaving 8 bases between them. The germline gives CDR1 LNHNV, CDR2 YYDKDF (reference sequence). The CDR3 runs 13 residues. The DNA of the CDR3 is TGTGCCACCAGCAGACCGACAGGCACTGAAGCTTTCTTT. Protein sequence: CATSRPTGTEAFF.

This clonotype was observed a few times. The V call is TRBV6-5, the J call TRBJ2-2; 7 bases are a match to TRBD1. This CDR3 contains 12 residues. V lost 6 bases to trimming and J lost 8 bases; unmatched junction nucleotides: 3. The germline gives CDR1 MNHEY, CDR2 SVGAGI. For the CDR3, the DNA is TGTGCCAGCAGAACGGACAGGGGGGAGCTGTTTTTT. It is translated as CASRTDRGELFF.

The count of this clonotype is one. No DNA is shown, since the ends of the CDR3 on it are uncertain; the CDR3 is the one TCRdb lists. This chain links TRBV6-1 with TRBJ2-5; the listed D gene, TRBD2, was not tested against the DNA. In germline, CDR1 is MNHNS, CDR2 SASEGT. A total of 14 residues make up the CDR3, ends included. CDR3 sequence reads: CASSFAGGSEGAYF.

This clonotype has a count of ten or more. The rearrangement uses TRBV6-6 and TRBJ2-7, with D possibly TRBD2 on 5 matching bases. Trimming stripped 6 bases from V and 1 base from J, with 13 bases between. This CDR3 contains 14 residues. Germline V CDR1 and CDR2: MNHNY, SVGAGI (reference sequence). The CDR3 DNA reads TGTGCCAGCAGCCACAAGGACTGGTCCTACGAGCAGTACTTC. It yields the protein CASSHKDWSYEQYF.

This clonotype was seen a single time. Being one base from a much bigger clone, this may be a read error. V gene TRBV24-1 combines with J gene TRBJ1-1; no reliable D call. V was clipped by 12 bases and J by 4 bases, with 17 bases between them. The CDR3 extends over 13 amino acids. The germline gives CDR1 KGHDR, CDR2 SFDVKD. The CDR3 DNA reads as TGTGCCTCCCAGCCTGTGGTGGGCACTGAAGCTTTCTTT. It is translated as CASQPVVGTEAFF.

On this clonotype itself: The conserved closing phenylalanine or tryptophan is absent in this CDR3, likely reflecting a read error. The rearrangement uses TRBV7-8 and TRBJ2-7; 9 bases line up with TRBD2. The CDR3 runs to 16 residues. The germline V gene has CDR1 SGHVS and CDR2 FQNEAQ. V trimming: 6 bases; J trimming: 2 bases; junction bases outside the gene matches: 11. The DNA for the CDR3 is TGTGCCAGCAGTCACCAAACCGGGACTAGCCCCTACGAGCAGTACTCC. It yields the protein CASSHQTGTSPYEQYS.

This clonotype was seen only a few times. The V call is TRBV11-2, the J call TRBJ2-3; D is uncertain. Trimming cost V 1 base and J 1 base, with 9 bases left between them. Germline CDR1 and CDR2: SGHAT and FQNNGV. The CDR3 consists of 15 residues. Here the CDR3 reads CASSLGPAGTDTQYF. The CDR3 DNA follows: TGTGCCAGCAGCTTAGGGCCAGCCGGCACAGATACGCAGTATTTT.

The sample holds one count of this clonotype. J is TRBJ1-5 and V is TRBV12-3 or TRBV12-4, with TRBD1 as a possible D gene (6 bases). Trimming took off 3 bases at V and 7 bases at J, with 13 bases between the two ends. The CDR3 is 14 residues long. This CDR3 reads CASSFAGGYQPQHF. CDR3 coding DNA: TGTGCCAGCAGTTTTGCGGGGGGCTACCAGCCCCAGCATTTT.

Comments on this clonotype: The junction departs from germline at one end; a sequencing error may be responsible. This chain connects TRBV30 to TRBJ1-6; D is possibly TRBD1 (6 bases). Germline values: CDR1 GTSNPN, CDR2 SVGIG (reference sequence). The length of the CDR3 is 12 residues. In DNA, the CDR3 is TGCGCCTGGAACAGGGTTCATTCATCCCTCCACTTT. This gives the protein CAWNRVHSSLHF. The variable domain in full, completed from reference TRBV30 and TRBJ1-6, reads SQTIHQWPATLVQPVGSPLSLECTVEGTSNPNLYWYRQAAGRGLQLLFYSVGIGQISSEVPQNLSASRPQDRQFILSSKKLLLSDSGFYLCAWNRVHSSLHFGNGTRLTVT.

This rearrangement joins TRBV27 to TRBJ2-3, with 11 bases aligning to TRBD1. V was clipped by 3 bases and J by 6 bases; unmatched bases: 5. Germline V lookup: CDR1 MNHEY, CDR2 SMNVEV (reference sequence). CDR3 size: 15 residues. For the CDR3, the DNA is TGTGCCAGCAGTTTGGACAGGGGGCGCCGGGATACGCAGTATTTT. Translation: CASSLDRGRRDTQYF.

This chain's CDR3 is CASNSGNLYEQYF. CDR3 bases: TGTGCCAGTAACAGCGGGAACCTCTACGAGCAGTACTTC. The V and J genes are TRBV19 and TRBJ2-7; 7 nucleotides align to TRBD2. The CDR3 has 13 amino acids. V lost 7 bases, J lost 3 bases, and 6 bases stayed unmatched. Germline CDR1 is LNHDA and CDR2 is SQIVND (reference sequence).

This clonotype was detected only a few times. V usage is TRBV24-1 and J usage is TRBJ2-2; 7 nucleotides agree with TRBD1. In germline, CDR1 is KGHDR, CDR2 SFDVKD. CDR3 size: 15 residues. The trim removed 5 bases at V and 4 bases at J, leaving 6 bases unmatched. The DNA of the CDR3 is TGTGCCACCAGTGCCACACAGGGGCCCACCGGGGAGCTGTTTTTT. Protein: CATSATQGPTGELFF.

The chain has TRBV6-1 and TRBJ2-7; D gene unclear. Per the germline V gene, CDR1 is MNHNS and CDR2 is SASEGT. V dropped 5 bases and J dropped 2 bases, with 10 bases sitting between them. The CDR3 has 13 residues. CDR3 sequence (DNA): TGTGCCAGCAGTAACAGTCCCGCCTACGAGCAGTACTTC. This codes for CASSNSPAYEQYF.

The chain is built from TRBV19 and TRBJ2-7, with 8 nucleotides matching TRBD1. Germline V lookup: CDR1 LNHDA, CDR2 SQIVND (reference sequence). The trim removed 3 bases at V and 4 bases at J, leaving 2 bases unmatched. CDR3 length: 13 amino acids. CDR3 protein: CASSITGGYEQYF. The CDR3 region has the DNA TGTGCCAGTAGTATTACAGGGGGTTACGAGCAGTACTTC. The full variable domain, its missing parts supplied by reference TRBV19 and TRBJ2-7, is DGGITQSPKYLFRKEGQNVTLSCEQNLNHDAMYWYRQDPGQGLRLIYYSQIVNDFQKGDIAEGYSVSREKKESFPLTVTSAQKNPTAFYLCASSITGGYEQYFGPGTRLTVT.